This is a list of T cell receptor beta chains from one sample in a study of cytotoxic CD8 clonotypes in ibrutinib-treated CLL. Libraries were prepared by immunoSEQ multiplex PCR; TCRdb keeps only in-frame clonotypes and omits some of them. The data contain under 300,000 clones, approximately 76% of them singletons. This sample comprised PBMCs, obtained at disease progression, from a patient treated with ibrutinib. The source of these receptors is a human donor with chronic lymphocytic leukemia. The CDR3 runs from the conserved cysteine through the conserved F or W. The D gene is left open where the match is weak. Some rows have no size entry. The others give once, few or many, or a class for an expanded clone.

d_call j_call clone_size v_call cdr3_aa cdr3_nt
NA TRBJ1-2 NA TRBV10-1 CASSVWYREEGYTF TGCGCCAGCAGCGTTTGGTACAGGGAAGAAGGCTACACCTTC
TRBD2 TRBJ2-5 NA TRBV28 CASSFLTSRKQETQYF TGTGCCAGCAGTTTCTTGACTAGCAGAAAACAAGAGACCCAGTACTTC
TRBD2 TRBJ2-3 NA TRBV2 CASSATSGMVGDTQYF TGTGCCAGCAGTGCCACTAGCGGGATGGTTGGGGATACGCAGTATTTT
TRBD2 TRBJ2-7 NA TRBV10-1 CASSGRAGGPEEQYF TGCGCCAGCAGTGGGCGAGCGGGAGGGCCTGAAGAGCAGTACTTC
NA TRBJ1-5 NA TRBV11-2 CASSLGAAKGKPQHF TGTGCCAGCAGCTTAGGGGCAGCTAAGGGGAAACCCCAGCATTTT
TRBD2 TRBJ2-1 NA TRBV11-2 CASSLGGGSSGSNEQFF TGTGCCAGCAGCTTAGGCGGCGGGTCTAGCGGGTCTAATGAGCAGTTCTTC
TRBD2 TRBJ2-7 few TRBV15 CATSRSSTSDHEQYF TGTGCCACCAGCAGGTCCTCAACTAGCGACCACGAGCAGTACTTC
NA TRBJ2-1 NA TRBV14 CASSQPGINNEQFF TGTGCCAGCAGCCAACCCGGAATAAACAATGAGCAGTTCTTC
TRBD1 TRBJ1-5 NA TRBV2 CASRTGVYQPQHF TGTGCCAGCAGAACAGGGGTGTATCAGCCCCAGCATTTT
NA TRBJ1-3 NA TRBV7-2 CASSLAGHNSGNTIYF TGTGCCAGCAGCTTAGCGGGACACAACTCTGGAAACACCATATATTTT